The 18 T cell receptor beta chains below all came from one sample that was sequenced in a study of fetal regulatory T cell absence and autoimmunity (dated by TCRdb to 2016 to 2017). Libraries came from the immunoSEQ multiplex PCR assay. TCRdb carries this immuneACCESS record with in-frame sequences only. Its versions omit some clonotypes, under half of them owing to an unresolved V gene in the studies checked, with the rest unexplained. Here the sample has about 43,000 clones; about 79% occur a single time. The ten largest clones take up around 0.43% of the sample. The sample taken for sequencing was cord blood. The receptors stem from a newborn boy with IPEX syndrome.

This rearrangement joins TRBV7-9 to TRBJ2-1, with 10 bases that match TRBD2. This CDR3 has 17 amino acids. The germline V gene encodes CDR1 SEHNR and CDR2 FQNEAQ (reference sequence). Trimming cost V 0 bases and J 3 bases; bases outside gene matches: 5. The CDR3 region is CASSLAYLAGDYNEQFF. CDR3 DNA: TGTGCCAGCAGCTTAGCCTATCTAGCGGGAGACTACAATGAGCAGTTCTTC.

For the CDR3, the DNA is TGTGCCAGCAGCTTGCCCCTCGGGCGGCAGAATGAGCAGTTCTTC. Its translation is CASSLPLGRQNEQFF. The chain has TRBV7-9 and TRBJ2-1; D not resolved. The germline V gene encodes CDR1 SEHNR and CDR2 FQNEAQ (reference sequence). V lost 3 bases and J 7 bases, leaving 16 bases between the germline ends. The CDR3 sequence is 15 residues long.

The V gene is TRBV29-1, the J gene TRBJ2-3, with D possibly matching TRBD2 (6 bases). Looked up from germline, CDR1 is SQVTM and CDR2 is ANQGSEA. The V and J ends lost 3 bases and 0 bases respectively, with 7 bases between them. This CDR3 is built from 13 residues. The DNA for the CDR3 is TGCAGCGTTGAGCGGGGTAGCACAGATACGCAGTATTTT. Translation: CSVERGSTDTQYF.

V gene TRBV9 combines with J gene TRBJ2-7, with 7 bases identical to TRBD2. After removal of 3 bases from V and 0 bases from J, the junction contained 12 bases not matched to a gene. The CDR3 totals 17 residues. Germline V gene sequence: CDR1 SGDLS, CDR2 YYNGEE. The CDR3 DNA reads TGTGCCAGCAGCGCCGGCCCAACTAGCGATTACTCCTACGAGCAGTACTTC. The encoded protein is CASSAGPTSDYSYEQYF.

The rearrangement joins TRBV6-5 to TRBJ1-2; D ambiguous. Germline values: CDR1 MNHEY, CDR2 SVGAGI. The CDR3 has 14 residues. Trimming cost V 0 bases and J 4 bases, with 9 bases left between them. In DNA form, the CDR3 reads TGTGCCAGCAGTTACTCCCGGGGTACCTATGGCTACACCTTC. Translation: CASSYSRGTYGYTF.

This chain uses TRBV11-3 with TRBJ1-5; 9 nucleotides line up with TRBD1. The CDR3 has 15 residues. In germline, CDR1 is SGHNT, CDR2 YENEEA. Trimming took 5 bases from V and 5 from J; bases not matched to a gene: 7. CDR3 DNA sequence: TGTGCCAGCAGCGTATGGGGGACAGGGCATCAGCCCCAGCATTTT. Translation: CASSVWGTGHQPQHF.

The rearrangement links TRBV10-1 to TRBJ2-7; 12 positions agree with TRBD1. This CDR3 contains 13 residues. V shed 6 bases, J shed 7 bases, and the junction held 4 bases outside the gene matches. Per germline, CDR1 WNHNN and CDR2 SYGVQD (reference sequence). CDR3 nucleotide sequence: TGCGCCAGCAGGGGACAGGGGGCGGGTGAGCAGTACTTC. Its translation is CASRGQGAGEQYF.

The CDR3 nucleotides are TGTGCCAGCAGCTTAGGGACAGGGTTTTCACCCCTCCACTTT. Encoded protein: CASSLGTGFSPLHF. The chain carries TRBV7-2 and TRBJ1-6, with TRBD1 matching 8 bases. CDR1 is SGHTA and CDR2 is FQGNSA in the germline V gene. The ends lost 1 base at V and 9 bases at J; junction bases unmatched: 2. CDR3 size: 14 residues. The full variable domain, with the rest looked up from reference TRBV7-2 and TRBJ1-6, is GAGVSQSPSNKVTEKGKDVELRCDPISGHTALYWYRQSLGQGLEFLIYFQGNSAPDKSGLPSDRFSAERTGGSVSTLTIQRTQQEDSAVYLCASSLGTGFSPLHFGNGTRLTVT.

The V gene is TRBV19, the J gene TRBJ1-1, with D possibly TRBD1 on 6 matching bases. Trimming cost V 0 bases and J 4 bases, with 6 bases left between them. This CDR3 has 13 residues. Germline lookup yields CDR1 LNHDA and CDR2 SQIVND (reference sequence). DNA for the CDR3: TGTGCCAGTAGTATAGAAGGGGGCACTGAAGCTTTCTTT. This translates into CASSIEGGTEAFF.

V gene TRBV23-1 combines with J gene TRBJ2-3; D uncertain. TRBV23-1 is known as an ORF, though its function is uncertain. This CDR3 has 15 amino acids. The V and J ends lost 2 bases and 0 bases respectively, with 9 bases between them. The CDR3 protein is CASSQPQFSTDTQYF. CDR3 nucleotides: TGCGCCAGCAGTCAACCCCAGTTTAGCACAGATACGCAGTATTTT.

The CDR3 is CAISEFGTASGNTIYF. For the CDR3, the DNA is TGTGCCATCAGTGAGTTCGGGACAGCCTCTGGAAACACCATATATTTT. The chain employs TRBV10-3 and TRBJ1-3, with 7 bases aligning to TRBD1. CDR1 is ENHRY, CDR2 SYGVKD, per germline. The J segment lost 0 bases and the V segment lost 1 base, leaving 3 bases of the junction unmatched. The CDR3 extends over 16 amino acids.

The V call is TRBV29-1, the J call TRBJ2-3, with D possibly called TRBD1 or TRBD2 (5 bases each). The CDR3 is 14 amino acids. V lost 4 bases and J lost 2, with 13 bases in between. In germline, CDR1 is SQVTM, CDR2 ANQGSEA. In nucleotides, the CDR3 is TGCAGCGTTGGGGACGGCTGGTACACAGATACGCAGTATTTT. Its protein product is CSVGDGWYTDTQYF.

The chain carries TRBV29-1 and TRBJ1-5; tentative D call: TRBD1 (6 bases). CDR1 and CDR2 from the germline V gene are SQVTM and ANQGSEA. Trimming removed 0 bases from V and 7 bases from J, with 13 bases in between. The CDR3 runs to 14 residues. CDR3 in DNA: TGCAGCGTTGAAGATCCTGGAACAGGGCAGCCCCAGCATTTT. It encodes CSVEDPGTGQPQHF. Full variable domain (rest looked up from reference TRBV29-1 and TRBJ1-5): SAVISQKPSRDICQRGTSLTIQCQVDSQVTMMFWYRQQPGQSLTLIATANQGSEATYESGFVIDKFPISRPNLTFSTLTVSNMSPEDSSIYLCSVEDPGTGQPQHFGDGTRLSIL.

This chain connects TRBV7-8 to TRBJ2-4; maybe TRBD2 (5 bases). The CDR3 contains 14 residues. The V gene's germline CDR1 is SGHVS and CDR2 FQNEAQ. V was clipped by 4 bases and J by 8 bases, with 15 bases between them. This chain's CDR3 is CASSSGLSMDIQYF. The DNA of the CDR3 is TGTGCCAGCAGCTCTGGACTTAGCATGGACATTCAGTACTTC.

The chain is built from TRBV19 and TRBJ2-3, with 8 positions matching TRBD1. Germline assignment: CDR1 LNHDA and CDR2 SQIVND (reference sequence). Trimming took 1 base from V and 1 from J; bases not matched to a gene: 1. The CDR3 covers 15 residues. The CDR3 protein is CASSIARGRTDTQYF. DNA of the CDR3: TGTGCCAGTAGTATAGCCAGGGGGCGCACAGATACGCAGTATTTT.

The V and J genes are TRBV4-3 and TRBJ2-3; 8 bases fit TRBD2. This CDR3 has 17 amino acids. Germline V gene lookup returns CDR1 LGHNA and CDR2 YSLEER. V was clipped by 4 bases and J by 2 bases; unmatched bases: 11. This CDR3 is CASSRWQTSVITDTQYF. Written as DNA, the CDR3 is TGCGCCAGCAGCCGGTGGCAGACTAGCGTTATCACAGATACGCAGTATTTT.

This clone was counted once. Other DNA sequences within the sample encode an identical CDR3. This sequence joins TRBV11-2 and TRBJ2-7, with 7 bases lining up with TRBD1. V was clipped by 1 base and J by 3 bases; unmatched bases: 0. In germline, CDR1 is SGHAT, CDR2 FQNNGV. The CDR3 totals 13 residues. The CDR3 is CASSLGDSYEQYF. The CDR3 nucleotides are TGTGCCAGCAGCTTAGGGGACAGCTACGAGCAGTACTTC.

This chain links TRBV5-5 with TRBJ2-3, with TRBD2 matching 10 bases. From germline, CDR1 is SGHKS and CDR2 YYEKEE (reference sequence). The CDR3 totals 19 residues. V was clipped by 0 bases and J by 0 bases; unmatched bases: 10. CDR3 DNA sequence: TGTGCCAGCAGCTTGGTGTTGTCTAGCGGGGGCGCTAGCACAGATACGCAGTATTTT. Protein product: CASSLVLSSGGASTDTQYF.